The 18 T cell receptor beta chains listed next were all sequenced from one sample in a study of blood T cell repertoires in COVID-19. Some clones are missing from TCRdb's copy, which holds only in-frame ones; the method was immunoSEQ multiplex PCR. Of about 240,000 clones listed, approximately 86% were seen once; the top ten hold 6% to 7%. The sequenced sample consisted of peripheral blood. All receptors derive from a woman aged 55 to 70 with active or convalescent COVID-19.

The chain is built from TRBV5-1 and TRBJ1-4; weak D call: TRBD1 (5 bases). V lost 10 bases to trimming and J lost 13 bases, with 11 bases between them. CDR1 and CDR2 from the germline V gene are SGHRS and YFSETQ. This CDR3 has 9 residues. DNA of the CDR3: TGCGCCTCGGGGGAATTACTGTTTTTT. As protein: CASGELLFF.

This chain joins TRBV5-1 and TRBJ2-2, with 10 bases matching TRBD2. The ends lost 4 bases at V and 1 base at J; junction bases unmatched: 4. CDR1 and CDR2 (germline): SGHRS, YFSETQ. This CDR3 comprises 16 residues. The chain's CDR3 is CASSNRLAGNTGELFF. For the CDR3, the DNA is TGCGCCAGCAGCAACAGACTAGCGGGGAACACCGGGGAGCTGTTTTTT.

This chain joins TRBV6-5 and TRBJ2-7; 9 bases match TRBD1. This CDR3 contains 14 residues. Germline V CDR1 and CDR2: MNHEY, SVGAGI. Germline trimming cut 10 bases from V and 0 bases from J; bases unmatched to any gene: 7. The DNA for the CDR3 is TGTGCCACATCACGGGACAGGGCCTCCTACGAGCAGTACGTC. Its protein is CATSRDRASYEQYV.

The V and J genes are TRBV5-1 and TRBJ2-5; 13 bases fit TRBD2. Germline V gene data show CDR1 as SGHRS and CDR2 as YFSETQ. J gave up 1 base and V 3 bases, and 3 bases lay outside the gene matches. The CDR3 extends over 16 amino acids. CDR3: CASSSGLAGVQETQYF. CDR3 nucleotide sequence: TGCGCCAGCAGCTCCGGACTAGCGGGGGTCCAAGAGACCCAGTACTTC.

The chain couples TRBV27 to TRBJ1-1; 8 bases fit TRBD1. V was clipped by 6 bases and J by 4 bases; unmatched bases: 7. This CDR3 contains 14 residues. The germline V gene has CDR1 MNHEY and CDR2 SMNVEV (reference sequence). Written as DNA, the CDR3 is TGTGCCAGCAGGCCGGACAGGGTTAGCACTGAAGCTTTCTTT. It yields the protein CASRPDRVSTEAFF.

The J gene is TRBJ1-1, the V gene TRBV13; 7 bases fit TRBD1. V dropped 1 base and J dropped 0; count of bases not matched to a gene: 2. The CDR3 spans 15 residues. Germline V gives CDR1 PRHDT, CDR2 FYEKMQ (reference sequence). CDR3 bases: TGTGCCAGCAGCTTAGAGGGGACAGTGAACACTGAAGCTTTCTTT. It codes for CASSLEGTVNTEAFF.

The chain employs TRBV5-1 and TRBJ1-1, with D perhaps TRBD1 (5 bases). V gave up 2 bases and J gave up 6 bases, with 14 bases separating them. The CDR3 has 14 amino acids. CDR1 is SGHRS, CDR2 YFSETQ, per germline. CDR3 nucleotides: TGCGCCAGCAGCTTCGGTGAAGGGGTAGCTGAAGCTTTCTTT. Its translation is CASSFGEGVAEAFF.

This clone was observed a handful of times. The V call is TRBV10-3, the J call TRBJ2-1; 8 bases agree with TRBD1. The V gene's germline CDR1 is ENHRY and CDR2 SYGVKD. There are 17 residues in the CDR3. With V trimmed by 5 bases and J by 3 bases, 12 bases remained unmatched. CDR3 in amino acids: CAISPSGGQGIYNEQFF. The CDR3 region has the DNA TGTGCCATCAGTCCGAGTGGTGGACAGGGAATCTACAATGAGCAGTTCTTC.

The chain joins TRBV28 to TRBJ1-5; D may be TRBD1 (5 bases). CDR1 MDHEN and CDR2 SYDVKM come from the germline V gene. V was cut by 6 bases and J by 8 bases, with 20 bases left in between. The CDR3 consists of 15 residues. CDR3 protein: CASRGGRGDVEPQHF. The CDR3 nucleotides are TGTGCCAGCAGGGGAGGACGGGGGGATGTGGAGCCCCAGCATTTT. The whole variable domain, remainder taken from reference TRBV28 and TRBJ1-5, is DVKVTQSSRYLVKRTGEKVFLECVQDMDHENMFWYRQDPGLGLRLIYFSYDVKMKEKGDIPEGYSVSREKKERFSLILESASTNQTSMYLCASRGGRGDVEPQHFGDGTRLSIL.

J is TRBJ1-1 and V is TRBV4-1, with D possibly matching TRBD1 (6 bases). This CDR3 has 14 amino acids. The germline gives CDR1 MGHRA, CDR2 YSYEKL. Trimming pared 5 bases from V and 5 bases from J, leaving 15 bases between. DNA of the CDR3: TGCGCCAGCAGCACGGGACCAAGGGGGACTGAAGCTTTCTTT. This encodes CASSTGPRGTEAFF.

This chain connects TRBV5-6 to TRBJ2-1; 10 nucleotides match TRBD1. The germline V gene has CDR1 SGHDT and CDR2 YYEEEE. Trimming cost V 3 bases and J 6 bases; bases outside gene matches: 6. The CDR3 sequence is 15 residues long. CDR3 in amino acids: CASSSGTGVFNEQFF. CDR3 nucleotide sequence: TGTGCCAGCAGCTCAGGGACAGGGGTATTCAATGAGCAGTTCTTC.

The CDR3 DNA sequence: TGCGCCAGCAGCGTACAGGGTGGTAACACTGAAGCTTTCTTT. This codes for CASSVQGGNTEAFF. The gene calls are TRBV5-1 and TRBJ1-1, with D possibly TRBD1 on 6 matching bases. The V gene lost 4 bases and the J gene lost 2 bases, with 12 bases spanning the gap. The CDR3 is made up of 14 amino acids. CDR1 is SGHRS and CDR2 is YFSETQ in the germline V gene.

The chain is built from TRBV6-5 and TRBJ1-2, with no clear D. CDR3 length: 15 amino acids. Germline V lookup: CDR1 MNHEY, CDR2 SVGAGI. V lost 4 bases, J lost 6 bases, and 18 bases lay in between. CDR3 loop: CASSSPLRVPDGYTF. CDR3 coding DNA: TGTGCCAGCAGTTCCCCCCTGAGAGTGCCGGATGGCTACACCTTC.

Here the CDR3 reads CASSQGGAVQETQYF. In DNA form, the CDR3 reads TGTGCCAGTAGCCAAGGGGGGGCGGTCCAAGAGACCCAGTACTTC. The rearrangement joins TRBV19 to TRBJ2-5; D is possibly TRBD2 (7 bases). Per germline, CDR1 LNHDA and CDR2 SQIVND (reference sequence). The CDR3 extends over 15 amino acids. V was pared by 6 bases and J by 1 base, with 15 bases between.

The chain carries TRBV11-3 and TRBJ1-1; D is unresolved. This CDR3 is built from 14 residues. Per the germline V gene, CDR1 is SGHNT and CDR2 is YENEEA. The germline V and J ends were trimmed by 1 base and 1 base, with 7 bases remaining between them. CDR3 in DNA: TGTGCCAGCAGCTTAGTAAGGAGGAACACTGAAGCTTTCTTT. Translating it yields CASSLVRRNTEAFF.

This clone appeared a few times. The gene calls are TRBV29-1 and TRBJ1-2; TRBD1 is a possible D gene (5 bases). With 3 bases removed from V and 3 bases from J, the gap between germline ends came to 11 bases. From germline, CDR1 is SQVTM and CDR2 ANQGSEA. The CDR3 has 13 residues. The CDR3 spells CSVDTGRDYGYTF. CDR3 sequence (DNA): TGCAGCGTTGATACAGGACGGGACTATGGCTACACCTTC.

This clone was seen just once. V and J are TRBV7-8 and TRBJ2-5, with D uncertain. Per germline, CDR1 SGHVS and CDR2 FQNEAQ. V was clipped by 1 base and J by 0 bases, with 6 bases between them. The CDR3 has 14 residues. CDR3 nucleotides: TGTGCCAGCAGCTTAGACGCGTACCAAGAGACCCAGTACTTC. Protein sequence: CASSLDAYQETQYF.

Remarks on this clone: The junction departs from germline at one end; a sequencing error may be responsible. The chain joins TRBV7-7 to TRBJ2-3; 8 nucleotides align to TRBD2. There are 15 residues in the CDR3. Germline CDR1 is SSHAT and CDR2 is FNYEAQ (reference sequence). For the CDR3, the DNA is TGTGCTAGCAGCACGGGGGGGTCTAGCACAGATACGCAGTATTTT. Translated: CASSTGGSSTDTQYF.